This entry lists 5 T cell receptor beta chains sequenced from one sample in a study of control samples from healthy donors and cancer patients. TCRdb keeps only in-frame clones here, not all; method: immunoSEQ multiplex PCR. The data show tens of thousands of clones, around 87% seen once. Material: PBMCs. These receptor sequences come from a woman aged 60-75 years with lung cancer.

V and J are TRBV20-1 and TRBJ1-5; D gene unclear. V gave up 0 bases and J gave up 12 bases, with 9 bases separating them. The CDR3 has 11 amino acids. Germline V CDR1 and CDR2: DFQATT, SNEGSKA (reference sequence). The CDR3 protein is CSARDGVSQHF. The CDR3 coding sequence is TGCAGTGCTAGAGATGGGGTGAGCCAGCATTTT.

The rearrangement joins TRBV23-1 to TRBJ2-4, with D unclear. Being an ORF, TRBV23-1 has a function that is uncertain. The CDR3 extends over 12 amino acids. V was trimmed by 10 bases and J by 8 bases, leaving 15 bases between them. CDR3: CAISELGHIQYF. The CDR3 region has the DNA TGCGCCATCTCAGAGCTTGGGCACATTCAGTACTTC.

The V gene is TRBV5-4, the J gene TRBJ1-1; the D is unclear. CDR1 is SGHNT and CDR2 is YYREEE in the germline V gene (reference sequence). CDR3 length: 14 amino acids. The V end was cut by 0 bases, the J end by 2 bases, with 8 bases between. The CDR3 loop reads CASSLAFDNTEAFF. Written as DNA, the CDR3 is TGTGCCAGCAGCTTGGCGTTCGATAACACTGAAGCTTTCTTT.

This clone was seen a handful of times. V and J are TRBV5-4 and TRBJ1-1; maybe TRBD1 (6 bases). Germline values: CDR1 SGHNT, CDR2 YYREEE (reference sequence). This CDR3 spans 15 amino acids. V shed 9 bases and J shed 6 bases, with 24 bases lying between them. The CDR3 nucleotides are TGTGCCATTTGGCGTGGGGGCCCCGGCGAGGCTGAAGCTTTCTTT. This encodes CAIWRGGPGEAEAFF.

The V gene is TRBV7-2, the J gene TRBJ1-6; 10 bases are shared with TRBD1. CDR1 and CDR2 (germline): SGHTA, FQGNSA. V was clipped by 2 bases and J by 6 bases; unmatched bases: 4. The CDR3 length is 16 residues. The CDR3 loop is CASSLHGTGANSPLHF. For the CDR3, the DNA is TGTGCCAGCAGCTTACACGGGACAGGGGCTAATTCACCCCTCCACTTT.